Listed below are T cell receptor beta chains from one sample, sequenced in a study of shared clonotypes between healthy human individuals. Data came from immunoSEQ multiplex PCR; TCRdb stores just in-frame clones and leaves some out. The sample yields about 2 million clones, about 95% seen once. The specimen was naive CD8+ T cells sorted from blood. Receptor source: a man aged 18 to 29 in good health. The CDR3 runs from the conserved cysteine through the conserved F or W. The D gene is left open where the match is weak. Rows may omit the clone size; those that give it use once, few, many or a size class.

clone_size: NA; j_call: TRBJ1-3; d_call: NA; v_call: TRBV28; cdr3_aa: CASSLQGSGNTIYF; cdr3_nt: TGTGCCAGCAGTTTGCAGGGCTCTGGAAACACCATATATTTT
clone_size: NA; j_call: TRBJ2-1; d_call: TRBD1; v_call: TRBV5-6; cdr3_aa: CASSLSVTGGFYEQFF; cdr3_nt: TGTGCCAGCAGCTTGTCCGTGACAGGGGGATTCTATGAGCAGTTCTTC
clone_size: NA; j_call: TRBJ2-7; d_call: NA; v_call: TRBV27; cdr3_aa: CASTPTGGEQYF; cdr3_nt: TGTGCCAGCACCCCGACAGGCGGCGAGCAGTACTTC
clone_size: NA; j_call: TRBJ2-1; d_call: NA; v_call: TRBV4-1; cdr3_aa: CASSQVRSGYNEQFF; cdr3_nt: TGCGCCAGCAGCCAAGTCCGGTCGGGATACAATGAGCAGTTCTTC
clone_size: NA; j_call: TRBJ1-3; d_call: NA; v_call: TRBV27; cdr3_aa: CASSLGGPGNTIYF; cdr3_nt: TGTGCCAGCAGTTTAGGGGGACCTGGAAACACCATATATTTT
clone_size: NA; j_call: TRBJ1-3; d_call: TRBD1; v_call: TRBV28; cdr3_aa: CASAPRRDSRLSGNTIYF; cdr3_nt: TGTGCCAGCGCCCCCCGCCGGGACAGCCGACTCTCTGGAAACACCATATATTTT
clone_size: NA; j_call: TRBJ2-1; d_call: NA; v_call: TRBV6-5; cdr3_aa: CASSYAAASYNEQFF; cdr3_nt: TGTGCCAGCAGTTACGCCGCGGCCTCCTACAATGAGCAGTTCTTC
clone_size: NA; j_call: TRBJ2-1; d_call: TRBD2; v_call: TRBV13; cdr3_aa: CASSLGGLVGYNEQFF; cdr3_nt: TGTGCCAGCAGCTTAGGGGGACTAGTTGGGTACAATGAGCAGTTCTTC
clone_size: NA; j_call: TRBJ2-7; d_call: TRBD1; v_call: TRBV5-6; cdr3_aa: CASSWWSGTGGSPYEQYF; cdr3_nt: TGTGCCAGCAGCTGGTGGAGTGGGACAGGTGGGAGTCCCTACGAGCAGTACTTC
clone_size: once; j_call: TRBJ2-1; d_call: NA; v_call: TRBV19; cdr3_aa: CASSIGSFDEQFF; cdr3_nt: TGTGCCAGTAGTATCGGTAGCTTCGATGAGCAGTTCTTC
clone_size: NA; j_call: TRBJ2-7; d_call: TRBD1; v_call: TRBV4-3; cdr3_aa: CASSQDWGTVYEQYF; cdr3_nt: TGCGCCAGCAGCCAAGATTGGGGGACAGTGTACGAGCAGTACTTC
clone_size: NA; j_call: TRBJ2-4; d_call: NA; v_call: TRBV21-1; cdr3_aa: CASSKEFSAGSKNIQYF; cdr3_nt: TGTGCCAGCAGCAAAGAGTTTTCTGCAGGGTCCAAAAACATTCAGTACTTC
clone_size: NA; j_call: TRBJ2-7; d_call: NA; v_call: TRBV11-2; cdr3_aa: CASSRDYEQYF; cdr3_nt: TGTGCCAGCAGCCGGGACTACGAGCAGTACTTC
clone_size: NA; j_call: TRBJ2-1; d_call: NA; v_call: TRBV7-9; cdr3_aa: CASSLTGPYHEQFF; cdr3_nt: TGTGCCAGCAGCTTAACTGGGCCCTACCATGAGCAGTTCTTC
clone_size: NA; j_call: TRBJ1-1; d_call: TRBD1; v_call: TRBV5-1; cdr3_aa: CASSLEGANTEAFF; cdr3_nt: TGCGCCAGCAGCTTGGAGGGGGCGAACACTGAAGCTTTCTTT
clone_size: NA; j_call: TRBJ2-3; d_call: TRBD2; v_call: TRBV7-3; cdr3_aa: CASSPLPSSGGPDTQYF; cdr3_nt: TGTGCCAGCAGCCCACTCCCCTCTAGCGGGGGGCCAGATACGCAGTATTTT
clone_size: NA; j_call: TRBJ2-3; d_call: TRBD2; v_call: TRBV9; cdr3_aa: CASSVPMTSVGTDTQYF; cdr3_nt: TGTGCCAGCAGCGTCCCTATGACTAGCGTCGGCACAGATACGCAGTATTTT
clone_size: NA; j_call: TRBJ2-7; d_call: NA; v_call: TRBV28; cdr3_aa: CASSLYSAVEQYF; cdr3_nt: TGTGCCAGCAGTTTATACTCCGCGGTCGAGCAGTACTTC
clone_size: NA; j_call: TRBJ2-3; d_call: TRBD2; v_call: TRBV9; cdr3_aa: CASSVEAGGYSTDTQYF; cdr3_nt: TGTGCCAGCAGCGTAGAGGCGGGGGGATACAGCACAGATACGCAGTATTTT
clone_size: NA; j_call: TRBJ1-1; d_call: NA; v_call: TRBV5-4; cdr3_aa: CASSLVQGYEAFF; cdr3_nt: TGTGCCAGCAGCTTGGTGCAGGGCTATGAAGCTTTCTTT
clone_size: NA; j_call: TRBJ1-1; d_call: NA; v_call: TRBV2; cdr3_aa: CASSENRSPVGNTEAFF; cdr3_nt: TGTGCCAGCAGTGAAAACCGGAGCCCAGTAGGGAACACTGAAGCTTTCTTT
clone_size: NA; j_call: TRBJ1-2; d_call: NA; v_call: TRBV27; cdr3_aa: CASSFGTAPTHYGYTF; cdr3_nt: TGTGCCAGCAGTTTCGGGACCGCCCCTACACATTATGGCTACACCTTC
clone_size: NA; j_call: TRBJ2-7; d_call: NA; v_call: TRBV5-1; cdr3_aa: CASSEGPRGSYEQYF; cdr3_nt: TGCGCCAGCAGCGAGGGACCCCGAGGCTCCTACGAGCAGTACTTC
clone_size: NA; j_call: TRBJ2-5; d_call: NA; v_call: TRBV14; cdr3_aa: CASSQFHVRGETQYF; cdr3_nt: TGTGCCAGCAGCCAATTCCACGTTAGAGGAGAGACCCAGTACTTC
clone_size: NA; j_call: TRBJ1-6; d_call: TRBD1; v_call: TRBV27; cdr3_aa: CASRAGTGGNSPLHF; cdr3_nt: TGTGCCAGCAGAGCCGGGACAGGGGGTAATTCACCCCTCCACTTT
clone_size: NA; j_call: TRBJ2-5; d_call: NA; v_call: TRBV7-8; cdr3_aa: CASSPGALDRGATQETQYF; cdr3_nt: TGTGCCAGCAGCCCAGGCGCGCTGGACAGAGGGGCTACCCAAGAGACCCAGTACTTC
clone_size: NA; j_call: TRBJ1-4; d_call: NA; v_call: TRBV19; cdr3_aa: CASSIDAYQDEKLFF; cdr3_nt: TGTGCCAGTAGTATAGACGCATACCAGGATGAAAAACTGTTTTTT
clone_size: once; j_call: TRBJ2-3; d_call: TRBD2; v_call: TRBV5-6; cdr3_aa: CASSRGVTHGTDTQYF; cdr3_nt: TGTGCCAGCAGCCGGGGGGTCACCCACGGCACAGATACGCAGTATTTT
clone_size: NA; j_call: TRBJ2-7; d_call: TRBD1; v_call: TRBV6-1; cdr3_aa: CASSPDRGSHEQYF; cdr3_nt: TGTGCCAGCAGCCCAGACAGGGGAAGCCACGAGCAGTACTTC
clone_size: NA; j_call: TRBJ1-1; d_call: NA; v_call: TRBV7-6; cdr3_aa: CASSLALWNTEAFF; cdr3_nt: TGTGCCAGCAGCTTAGCGCTCTGGAACACTGAAGCTTTCTTT
clone_size: NA; j_call: TRBJ2-7; d_call: NA; v_call: TRBV20-1; cdr3_aa: CSAPTLYEQYF; cdr3_nt: TGCAGTGCCCCGACATTGTACGAGCAGTACTTC
clone_size: NA; j_call: TRBJ2-1; d_call: TRBD2; v_call: TRBV18; cdr3_aa: CASSPESSGRRMGDEQFF; cdr3_nt: TGTGCCAGCTCACCTGAGTCTAGCGGGAGGAGGATGGGCGATGAGCAGTTCTTC
clone_size: NA; j_call: TRBJ2-1; d_call: TRBD2; v_call: TRBV4-1; cdr3_aa: CASSRLGGGKDEQFF; cdr3_nt: TGCGCCAGCAGCCGCCTGGGCGGGGGGAAGGATGAGCAGTTCTTC
clone_size: NA; j_call: TRBJ2-5; d_call: TRBD2; v_call: TRBV11-2; cdr3_aa: CASSSSSGVQETQYF; cdr3_nt: TGTGCCAGCAGCTCCAGTAGCGGGGTCCAAGAGACCCAGTACTTC
clone_size: NA; j_call: TRBJ2-7; d_call: TRBD1; v_call: TRBV13; cdr3_aa: CASSTGQGREQYF; cdr3_nt: TGTGCCAGCAGCACGGGACAGGGCCGGGAGCAGTACTTC
clone_size: NA; j_call: TRBJ2-7; d_call: TRBD1; v_call: TRBV5-6; cdr3_aa: CASSLGTGVYF; cdr3_nt: TGTGCCAGCAGCCTGGGGACAGGGGTGTACTTC
clone_size: NA; j_call: TRBJ1-1; d_call: NA; v_call: TRBV27; cdr3_aa: CASSPEPMGRVNTEAFF; cdr3_nt: TGTGCCAGCAGTCCCGAACCCATGGGCAGGGTGAACACTGAAGCTTTCTTT
clone_size: NA; j_call: TRBJ2-5; d_call: NA; v_call: TRBV12-5; cdr3_aa: CASVGSTQETQYF; cdr3_nt: TGTGCTAGTGTGGGGAGTACCCAAGAGACCCAGTACTTC
clone_size: NA; j_call: TRBJ2-3; d_call: NA; v_call: TRBV6-6; cdr3_aa: CASSYSEGTAADTQYF; cdr3_nt: TGTGCCAGCAGTTACTCAGAGGGAACGGCTGCAGATACGCAGTATTTT
clone_size: once; j_call: TRBJ2-7; d_call: NA; v_call: TRBV5-4; cdr3_aa: CASSPGQANYEQYF; cdr3_nt: TGTGCCAGCAGCCCGGGACAAGCGAACTACGAGCAGTACTTC
clone_size: NA; j_call: TRBJ2-1; d_call: TRBD2; v_call: TRBV27; cdr3_aa: CASSYSTSGGAYNEQFF; cdr3_nt: TGTGCCAGCAGTTACTCGACTAGCGGGGGAGCCTACAATGAGCAGTTCTTC
clone_size: NA; j_call: TRBJ1-1; d_call: NA; v_call: TRBV5-4; cdr3_aa: CASSSPGHSNTEAFF; cdr3_nt: TGTGCCAGCAGCTCTCCGGGACACTCGAACACTGAAGCTTTCTTT
clone_size: NA; j_call: TRBJ2-3; d_call: NA; v_call: TRBV13; cdr3_aa: CASSPNGGGGADTQYF; cdr3_nt: TGTGCCAGCAGCCCTAACGGGGGTGGGGGCGCAGATACGCAGTATTTT
clone_size: NA; j_call: TRBJ2-3; d_call: NA; v_call: TRBV2; cdr3_aa: CASSWTSPTDTQYF; cdr3_nt: TGTGCCAGCAGTTGGACTTCCCCCACAGATACGCAGTATTTT
clone_size: NA; j_call: TRBJ1-1; d_call: NA; v_call: TRBV9; cdr3_aa: CASSDGPEAFF; cdr3_nt: TGTGCCAGCAGCGACGGGCCTGAAGCTTTCTTT
clone_size: NA; j_call: TRBJ2-3; d_call: TRBD1; v_call: TRBV7-9; cdr3_aa: CASSFGGEPGQDDTDTQYF; cdr3_nt: TGTGCCAGCAGCTTCGGTGGGGAGCCGGGACAGGACGACACAGATACGCAGTATTTT
clone_size: once; j_call: TRBJ1-1; d_call: NA; v_call: TRBV9; cdr3_aa: CASSPRTGAEGEAFF; cdr3_nt: TGTGCCAGCAGCCCTCGGACGGGGGCAGAAGGGGAAGCTTTCTTT
clone_size: NA; j_call: TRBJ2-7; d_call: NA; v_call: TRBV3-2; cdr3_aa: CASPRGIF; cdr3_nt: TGTGCCAGCCCCCGGGGGATCTTC
clone_size: NA; j_call: TRBJ2-5; d_call: TRBD1; v_call: TRBV11-2; cdr3_aa: CASSWGTGALTQYF; cdr3_nt: TGTGCCAGCAGCTGGGGGACAGGAGCTTTGACCCAGTACTTC
clone_size: NA; j_call: TRBJ1-5; d_call: NA; v_call: TRBV27; cdr3_aa: CASSLGDPRYQPQHF; cdr3_nt: TGTGCCAGCAGTTTAGGGGACCCTAGGTACCAGCCCCAGCATTTT
clone_size: once; j_call: TRBJ2-1; d_call: NA; v_call: TRBV20-1; cdr3_aa: CSAREEREQFF; cdr3_nt: TGCAGTGCTAGGGAGGAACGTGAGCAGTTCTTC
clone_size: NA; j_call: TRBJ2-1; d_call: NA; v_call: TRBV5-6; cdr3_aa: CASSLAGVFNEQFF; cdr3_nt: TGTGCCAGCAGCTTGGCAGGGGTTTTCAATGAGCAGTTCTTC
clone_size: NA; j_call: TRBJ1-2; d_call: NA; v_call: TRBV27; cdr3_aa: CASSRDGPTVGYTF; cdr3_nt: TGTGCCAGCAGTCGAGACGGTCCCACTGTTGGCTACACCTTC
clone_size: NA; j_call: TRBJ2-7; d_call: NA; v_call: TRBV5-4; cdr3_aa: CASSFGAGGSYEQYF; cdr3_nt: TGTGCCAGCAGCTTCGGCGCAGGGGGGTCCTACGAGCAGTACTTC
clone_size: NA; j_call: TRBJ2-2; d_call: NA; v_call: TRBV10-1; cdr3_aa: CASSEVDNPGELFF; cdr3_nt: TGCGCCAGCAGTGAAGTGGACAACCCCGGGGAGCTGTTTTTT
clone_size: NA; j_call: TRBJ2-5; d_call: NA; v_call: TRBV29-1; cdr3_aa: CSVEGGQETQYF; cdr3_nt: TGCAGCGTCGAGGGAGGACAAGAGACCCAGTACTTC